The 7 T cell receptor beta chains below all came from one sample that was sequenced in a study of blood T cell repertoires in COVID-19. Generated by immunoSEQ multiplex PCR, the TCRdb table keeps only in-frame clones and is missing some. The table includes roughly 230,000 clones, around 83% detected once. The source material was peripheral blood. The receptors originated from a woman in her 50s with acute or convalescent COVID-19.

In this sample, this clone turned up once. The chain couples TRBV28 to TRBJ2-5; 7 nucleotides match TRBD1. Germline values: CDR1 MDHEN, CDR2 SYDVKM. The CDR3 is made up of 14 amino acids. Unmatched junction bases numbered 6, after V lost 7 bases and J lost 1 base. The CDR3 sequence is CASTQGTVQETQYF. The CDR3 bases are TGTGCCAGCACTCAAGGGACAGTCCAAGAGACCCAGTACTTC.

J is TRBJ1-5 and V is TRBV28; no firm D call. This CDR3 region has 14 residues. Trimming took 5 bases from V and 7 from J, leaving 15 bases between them. Germline-derived CDR1 and CDR2 are MDHEN and SYDVKM. The CDR3 sequence: CASSLRFGGQPQHF. DNA for the CDR3: TGTGCCAGCAGTCTTCGATTCGGAGGGCAGCCCCAGCATTTT.

The chain carries TRBV7-2 and TRBJ2-1; the match to TRBD2 covers 8 bases. Germline V gives CDR1 SGHTA, CDR2 FQGNSA. The CDR3 spans 15 residues. Trimming at V came to 3 bases and at J to 6 bases, leaving 7 bases not matched to a gene. The CDR3 loop reads CASSFSGGPGNEQFF. The CDR3, as DNA: TGTGCCAGCAGCTTTTCGGGAGGGCCGGGCAATGAGCAGTTCTTC.

This clone came up a few times. V and J are TRBV7-9 and TRBJ1-1; D gene ambiguous. Germline assignment: CDR1 SEHNR and CDR2 FQNEAQ (reference sequence). The CDR3 totals 12 residues. V was cut by 8 bases and J by 0 bases, with 7 bases left in between. The CDR3 sequence is CASRLLNTEAFF. Here the CDR3 DNA reads TGTGCCAGCCGTCTGTTGAACACTGAAGCTTTCTTT.

V and J are TRBV18 and TRBJ1-5; TRBD1 aligns across 9 bases. CDR3 size: 15 residues. CDR1 KGHSH and CDR2 LQKENI come from the germline V gene. V shed 2 bases and J 5 bases; nucleotides not matched to a gene: 4. The CDR3 sequence: CASSPKQGAYQPQHF. The CDR3 DNA is TGTGCCAGCTCACCAAAACAGGGGGCTTATCAGCCCCAGCATTTT.

The V call is TRBV11-1, the J call TRBJ2-3, with 7 bases fitting TRBD1. CDR1 is SGHAT and CDR2 is FQDESV in the germline V gene (reference sequence). This CDR3 is built from 14 residues. The V gene end was trimmed by 5 bases and the J gene end by 6 bases; junction bases not matched to a gene: 8. CDR3 nucleotides: TGTGCCAGCAGCCGGGACAGTCTGCTGGATACGCAGTATTTT. Its translation is CASSRDSLLDTQYF.

Concerning this clone itself: Likely a read error: the CDR3 ends without its conserved phenylalanine or tryptophan. The DNA is left out, because the CDR3 cannot be placed on it with certainty; the CDR3 is given as TCRdb lists it. J is TRBJ1-2 and V is TRBV29-1. Germline CDR1 reads SQVTM; CDR2 reads ANQGSEA. The CDR3 has 11 residues if both end residues are counted. This chain's CDR3 is CSVDSVGSISI.